This TCR beta chain was sequenced in a study of regulatory T cells in long-lasting Graves disease. At least ten counts were recorded for this clonotype. Time point indicated: newly diagnosed GD, antithyroid drugs for less than 3 months. PBMC RNA was the source of the TCR library. The CDR3 consists of 12 residues. V lost 6 bases, J lost 3 bases, and 12 bases lay in between. Germline V gene data show CDR1 as SQVTM and CDR2 as ANQGSEA. Arm-PCR with iRepertoire HTBI primers amplified the CDR3 regions for these TCR beta libraries. TCRdb fed the multiplex PCR reads into MiXCR, producing one record per CDR3 protein. The data contain 350,000 to 500,000 distinct CDR3 sequences, 12% to 15% of them seen just once; the ten biggest clones take up more than 15%. This same sample was also taken into another study, of T cells in Graves' hyperthyroidism and ophthalmopathy.

The source material was peripheral blood mononuclear cells (PBMCs), sampled at new diagnosis, from a patient treated with antithyroid drugs. The gene calls are TRBV29-1 and TRBJ2-7; weak D call: TRBD1 (6 bases). The clonotype originates from a woman in her 50s with Graves disease. The CDR3 DNA reads as TGCAGCGTCCTTGAGGGGGTCTACGAGCAGTACTTC. It specifies CSVLEGVYEQYF.